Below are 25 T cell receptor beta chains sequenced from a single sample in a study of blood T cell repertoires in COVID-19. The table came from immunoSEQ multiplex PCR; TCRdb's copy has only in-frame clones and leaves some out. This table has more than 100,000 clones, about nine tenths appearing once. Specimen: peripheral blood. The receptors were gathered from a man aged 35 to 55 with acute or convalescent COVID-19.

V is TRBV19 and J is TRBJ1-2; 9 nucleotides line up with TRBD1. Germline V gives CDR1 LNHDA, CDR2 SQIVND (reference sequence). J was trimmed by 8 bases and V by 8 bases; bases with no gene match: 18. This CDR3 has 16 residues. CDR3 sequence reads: CASAREDLLGTGGYTF. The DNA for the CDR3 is TGTGCCAGTGCTAGGGAAGACCTACTGGGGACAGGGGGCTACACCTTC.

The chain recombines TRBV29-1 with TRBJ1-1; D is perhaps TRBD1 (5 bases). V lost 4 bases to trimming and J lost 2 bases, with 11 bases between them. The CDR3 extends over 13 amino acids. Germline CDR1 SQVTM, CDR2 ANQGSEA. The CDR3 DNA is TGCAGCGTTGGACAGAGATTAAACACTGAAGCTTTCTTT. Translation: CSVGQRLNTEAFF.

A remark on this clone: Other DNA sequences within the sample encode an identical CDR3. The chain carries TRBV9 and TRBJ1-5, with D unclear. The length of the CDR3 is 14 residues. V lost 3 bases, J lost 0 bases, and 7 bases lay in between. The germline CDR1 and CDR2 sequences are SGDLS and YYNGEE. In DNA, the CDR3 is TGTGCCAGCAGCGCAACGGGTAGCAATCAGCCCCAGCATTTT. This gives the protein CASSATGSNQPQHF.

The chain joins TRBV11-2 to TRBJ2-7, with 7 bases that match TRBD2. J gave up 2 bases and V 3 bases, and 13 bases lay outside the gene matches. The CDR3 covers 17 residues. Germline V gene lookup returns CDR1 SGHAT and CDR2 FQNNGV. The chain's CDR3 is CASSFRSSGFRTYEQYF. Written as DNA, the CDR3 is TGTGCCAGCAGCTTTAGGTCTAGCGGTTTCAGAACCTACGAGCAGTACTTC.

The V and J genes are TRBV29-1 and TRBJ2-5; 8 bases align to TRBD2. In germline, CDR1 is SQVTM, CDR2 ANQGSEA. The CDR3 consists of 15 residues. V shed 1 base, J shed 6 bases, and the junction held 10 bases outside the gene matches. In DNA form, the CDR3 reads TGCAGCGTTGAAGGATTCGGGGGGGGTAAGAAGACCCAGTACTTC. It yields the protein CSVEGFGGGKKTQYF. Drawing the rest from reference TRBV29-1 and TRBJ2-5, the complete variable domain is SAVISQKPSRDICQRGTSLTIQCQVDSQVTMMFWYRQQPGQSLTLIATANQGSEATYESGFVIDKFPISRPNLTFSTLTVSNMSPEDSSIYLCSVEGFGGGKKTQYFGPGTRLLVL.

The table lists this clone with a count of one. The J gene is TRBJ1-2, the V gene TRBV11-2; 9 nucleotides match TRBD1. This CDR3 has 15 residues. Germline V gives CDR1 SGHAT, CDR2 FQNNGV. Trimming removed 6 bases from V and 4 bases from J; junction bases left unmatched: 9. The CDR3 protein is CASSSRDRDPYGYTF. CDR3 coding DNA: TGTGCCAGCAGTTCCCGGGACAGGGATCCCTATGGCTACACCTTC. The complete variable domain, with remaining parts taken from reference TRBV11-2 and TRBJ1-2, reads EAGVAQSPRYKIIEKRQSVAFWCNPISGHATLYWYQQILGQGPKLLIQFQNNGVVDDSQLPKDRFSAERLKGVDSTLKIQPAKLEDSAVYLCASSSRDRDPYGYTFGSGTRLTVV.

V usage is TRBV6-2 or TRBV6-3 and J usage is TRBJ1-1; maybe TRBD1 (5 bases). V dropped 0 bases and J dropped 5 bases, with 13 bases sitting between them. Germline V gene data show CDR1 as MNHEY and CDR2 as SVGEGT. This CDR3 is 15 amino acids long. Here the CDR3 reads CASSYSTVGFTEAFF. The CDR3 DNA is TGTGCCAGCAGTTACTCGACAGTAGGGTTTACTGAAGCTTTCTTT.

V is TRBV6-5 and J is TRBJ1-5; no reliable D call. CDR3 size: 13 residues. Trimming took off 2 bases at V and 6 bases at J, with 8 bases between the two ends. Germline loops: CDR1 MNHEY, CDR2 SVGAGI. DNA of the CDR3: TGTGCCAGCAGTTACGGTCTCGGTCAGCCCCAGCATTTT. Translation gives CASSYGLGQPQHF.

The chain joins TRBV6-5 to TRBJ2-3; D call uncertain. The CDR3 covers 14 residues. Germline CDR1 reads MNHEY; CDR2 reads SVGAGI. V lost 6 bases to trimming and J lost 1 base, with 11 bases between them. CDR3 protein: CASSPSRGTDTQYF. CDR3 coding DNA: TGTGCCAGCAGCCCCTCTCGGGGCACAGATACGCAGTATTTT.

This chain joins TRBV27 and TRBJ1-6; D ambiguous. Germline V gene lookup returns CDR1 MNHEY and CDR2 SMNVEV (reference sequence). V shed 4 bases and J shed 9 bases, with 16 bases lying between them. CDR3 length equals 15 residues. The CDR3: CASSSYPGLGSPLHF. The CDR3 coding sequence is TGTGCCAGCAGTTCGTACCCGGGTTTAGGTTCACCCCTCCACTTT.

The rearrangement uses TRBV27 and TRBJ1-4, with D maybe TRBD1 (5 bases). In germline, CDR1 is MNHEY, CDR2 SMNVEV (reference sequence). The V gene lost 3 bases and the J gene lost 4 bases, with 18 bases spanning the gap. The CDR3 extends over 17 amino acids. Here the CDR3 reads CASSFRWSGGINEKLFF. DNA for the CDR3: TGTGCCAGCAGTTTTCGTTGGTCGGGGGGTATTAATGAAAAACTGTTTTTT.

CDR3 loop: CASSLRIQGTDTQYF. CDR3 sequence (DNA): TGCGCCAGCAGCTTGCGTATACAGGGCACAGATACGCAGTATTTT. The chain carries TRBV5-1 and TRBJ2-3, with a tentative D call TRBD1 (5 bases). V lost 1 base, J lost 1 base, and 10 bases lay in between. The germline CDR1 and CDR2 sequences are SGHRS and YFSETQ. This CDR3 spans 15 amino acids.

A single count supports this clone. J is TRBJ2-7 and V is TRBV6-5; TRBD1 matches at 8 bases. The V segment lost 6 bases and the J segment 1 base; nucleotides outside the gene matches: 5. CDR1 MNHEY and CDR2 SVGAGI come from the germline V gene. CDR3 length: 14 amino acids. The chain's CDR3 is CASRNRGSSYEQYF. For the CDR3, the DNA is TGTGCCAGCAGGAACAGGGGGTCGTCCTACGAGCAGTACTTC.

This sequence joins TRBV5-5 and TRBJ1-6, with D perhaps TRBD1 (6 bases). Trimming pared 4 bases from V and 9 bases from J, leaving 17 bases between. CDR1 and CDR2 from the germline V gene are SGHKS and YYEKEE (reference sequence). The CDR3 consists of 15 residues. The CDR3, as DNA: TGTGCCAGCAGCCGAGAGGGGGTACAAAGTTCACCCCTCCACTTT. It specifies CASSREGVQSSPLHF.

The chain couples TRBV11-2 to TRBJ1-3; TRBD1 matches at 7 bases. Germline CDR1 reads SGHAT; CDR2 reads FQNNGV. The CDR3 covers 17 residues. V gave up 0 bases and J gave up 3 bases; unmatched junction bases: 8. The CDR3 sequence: CASSLDSTGANGNTIYF. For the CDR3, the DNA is TGTGCCAGCAGCTTAGATTCCACAGGGGCTAATGGAAACACCATATATTTT.

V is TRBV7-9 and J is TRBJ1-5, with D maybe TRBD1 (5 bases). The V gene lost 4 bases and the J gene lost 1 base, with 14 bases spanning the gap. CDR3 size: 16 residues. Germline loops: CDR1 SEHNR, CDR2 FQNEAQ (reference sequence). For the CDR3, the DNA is TGTGCCAGCAGCTCCGCGGGACTCACAAGCAATCAGCCCCAGCATTTT. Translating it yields CASSSAGLTSNQPQHF.

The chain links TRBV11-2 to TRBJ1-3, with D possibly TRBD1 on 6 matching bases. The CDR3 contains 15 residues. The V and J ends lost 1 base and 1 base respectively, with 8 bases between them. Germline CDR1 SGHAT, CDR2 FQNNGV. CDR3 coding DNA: TGTGCCAGCAGCTTAGTCACAGGGTCTGGAAACACCATATATTTT. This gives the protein CASSLVTGSGNTIYF. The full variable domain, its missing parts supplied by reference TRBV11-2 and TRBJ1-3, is EAGVAQSPRYKIIEKRQSVAFWCNPISGHATLYWYQQILGQGPKLLIQFQNNGVVDDSQLPKDRFSAERLKGVDSTLKIQPAKLEDSAVYLCASSLVTGSGNTIYFGEGSWLTVV.

In nucleotides, the CDR3 is TGTGCCAGCAGTTACGGGACAGGGGAGCAGTTCTTC. It encodes CASSYGTGEQFF. The rearrangement links TRBV6-6 to TRBJ2-1, with 9 bases that match TRBD1. V was clipped by 2 bases and J by 10 bases; unmatched bases: 0. Germline CDR1 is MNHNY and CDR2 is SVGAGI (reference sequence). The CDR3 runs 12 residues.

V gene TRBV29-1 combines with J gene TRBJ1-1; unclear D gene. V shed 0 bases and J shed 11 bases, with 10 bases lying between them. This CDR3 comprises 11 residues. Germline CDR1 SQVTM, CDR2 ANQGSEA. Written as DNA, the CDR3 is TGCAGCGTTGAAGAGTCCAGGATTGCTTTCTTT. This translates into CSVEESRIAFF.

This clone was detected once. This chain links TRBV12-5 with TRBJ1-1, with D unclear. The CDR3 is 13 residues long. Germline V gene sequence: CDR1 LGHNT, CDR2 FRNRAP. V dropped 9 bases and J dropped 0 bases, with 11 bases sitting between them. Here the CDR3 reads CASKIRMNTEAFF. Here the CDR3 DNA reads TGTGCTAGCAAGATCAGGATGAACACTGAAGCTTTCTTT. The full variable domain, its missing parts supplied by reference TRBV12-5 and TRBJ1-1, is DARVTQTPRHKVTEMGQEVTMRCQPILGHNTVFWYRQTMMQGLELLAYFRNRAPLDDSGMPKDRFSAEMPDATLATLKIQPSEPRDSAVYFCASKIRMNTEAFFGQGTRLTVV.

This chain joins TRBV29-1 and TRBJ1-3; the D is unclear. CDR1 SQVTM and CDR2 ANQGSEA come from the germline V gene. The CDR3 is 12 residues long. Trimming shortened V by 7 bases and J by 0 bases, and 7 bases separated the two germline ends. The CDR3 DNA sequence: TGCAGCGCCGGGAACTCTGGAAACACCATATATTTT. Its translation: CSAGNSGNTIYF.

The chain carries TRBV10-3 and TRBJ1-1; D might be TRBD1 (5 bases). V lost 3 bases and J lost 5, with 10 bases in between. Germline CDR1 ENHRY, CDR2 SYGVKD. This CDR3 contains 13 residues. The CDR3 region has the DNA TGTGCCATCAGTGAAGGCAGGGAAACTGAAGCTTTCTTT. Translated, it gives CAISEGRETEAFF.

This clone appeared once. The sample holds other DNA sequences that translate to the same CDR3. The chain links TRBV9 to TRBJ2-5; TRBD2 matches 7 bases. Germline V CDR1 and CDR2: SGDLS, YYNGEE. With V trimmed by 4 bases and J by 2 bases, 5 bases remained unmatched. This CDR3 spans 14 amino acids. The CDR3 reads CASSPGGTQETQYF. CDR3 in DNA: TGTGCCAGCAGCCCCGGGGGGACTCAAGAGACCCAGTACTTC.

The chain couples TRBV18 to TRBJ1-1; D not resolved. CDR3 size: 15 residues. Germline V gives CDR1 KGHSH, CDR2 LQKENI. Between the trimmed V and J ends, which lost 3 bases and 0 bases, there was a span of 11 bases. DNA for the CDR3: TGTGCCAGCTCACCTTCCCATTACATGAACACTGAAGCTTTCTTT. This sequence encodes CASSPSHYMNTEAFF.

CDR3 loop: CASTLTGTYEQYF. The DNA for the CDR3 is TGTGCCAGCACCTTAACAGGTACCTACGAGCAGTACTTC. V is TRBV12-3 or TRBV12-4 and J is TRBJ2-7; tentative D call: TRBD1 (5 bases). This CDR3 spans 13 amino acids. V was cut by 7 bases and J by 2 bases, with 12 bases left in between.